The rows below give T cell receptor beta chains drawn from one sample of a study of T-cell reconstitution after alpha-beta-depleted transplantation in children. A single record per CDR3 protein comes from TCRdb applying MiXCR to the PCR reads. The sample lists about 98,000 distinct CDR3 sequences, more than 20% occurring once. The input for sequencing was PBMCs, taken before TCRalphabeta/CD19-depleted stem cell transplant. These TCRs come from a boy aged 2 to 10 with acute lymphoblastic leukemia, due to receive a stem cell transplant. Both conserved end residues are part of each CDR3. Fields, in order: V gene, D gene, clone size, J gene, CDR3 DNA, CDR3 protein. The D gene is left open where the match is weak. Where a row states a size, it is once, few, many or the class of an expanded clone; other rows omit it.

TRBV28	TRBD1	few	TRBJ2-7	TGTGCCAGCAGTTTATCCGGGCAGGGGGCCTACGAGCAGTACTTC	CASSLSGQGAYEQYF
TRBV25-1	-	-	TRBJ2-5	TGTGCCACGACAGTTTCGGAGACCCAGTACTTC	CATTVSETQYF
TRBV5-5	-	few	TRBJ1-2	TGTGCCAGCAGCTTTATAGGAAAAAGCTATGGCTACACCTTC	CASSFIGKSYGYTF
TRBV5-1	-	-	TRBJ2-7	TGCGCCAGCAGCTCGGGTCGAAGGAGTGAGCAGTACTTC	CASSSGRRSEQYF
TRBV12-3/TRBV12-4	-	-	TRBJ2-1	TGTGCCACTCAACAGGGTTCCTACAATGAGCAGTTCTTC	CATQQGSYNEQFF
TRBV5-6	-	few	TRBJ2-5	TGTGCCAGCAGCGGAATTAGCGGAGGGGCCCGAGAGACCCAGTACTTC	CASSGISGGARETQYF
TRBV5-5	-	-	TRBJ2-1	TGTGCCAGCAGCTTGCCCTTAAATGAGCAGTTCTTC	CASSLPLNEQFF
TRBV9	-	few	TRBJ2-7	TGTGCCAGCAGCGTAGGAGATAGGGCCAGGGAGCAGTACTTC	CASSVGDRAREQYF
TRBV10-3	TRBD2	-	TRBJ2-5	TGTGCCATCAGTACCGGGACTAGCGGGAGGGTGACCCAGTACTTC	CAISTGTSGRVTQYF
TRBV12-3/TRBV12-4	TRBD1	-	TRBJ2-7	TGTGCCAGCAGTTTGGGGACAGTGGGTAAGCAGTACTTC	CASSLGTVGKQYF
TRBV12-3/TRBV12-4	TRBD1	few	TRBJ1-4	TGTGCCAGCAGTCTTACAGGGGCTGAAAAACTGTTTTTT	CASSLTGAEKLFF
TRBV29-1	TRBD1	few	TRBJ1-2	TGCAGCGTCGGGACAGGTAGTGGTGGAGGCTATGGCTACACCTTC	CSVGTGSGGGYGYTF
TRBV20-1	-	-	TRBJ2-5	TGCAGTGCTAGTAGGTTTTCACGAGAGACCCAGTACTTC	CSASRFSRETQYF
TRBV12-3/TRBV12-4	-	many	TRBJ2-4	TGTGCCAGCACCCGCGGGAACATTCAGTACTTC	CASTRGNIQYF
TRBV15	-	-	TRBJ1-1	TGTGCCACCAGCTCCCCCGAGAGGGGTGAAGCTTTCTTT	CATSSPERGEAFF